Listed here is a single T cell receptor beta chain. As yet, its antigen is unknown. Sequenced by immunoSEQ multiplex PCR; TCRdb stores in-frame clones only, minus some. The data show 140,000 to 150,000 clones, with roughly 85% seen just once and around 7.8% held by the top ten. This sample was included in a study of T cell responses to AZD1222 COVID-19 vaccine. Regarding the study as a whole: CD4 TCRs associated with vaccination spanned spike, dominating at 160-218 and 743-854.

V lost 2 bases and J lost 6, with 28 bases in between. Germline V lookup: CDR1 MNHEY, CDR2 SMNVEV (reference sequence). The CDR3 has 20 residues. The sample in question was peripheral blood, obtained on day 0 of AZD1222 vaccination. The rearrangement joins TRBV27 to TRBJ2-2, with D perhaps being TRBD1 or TRBD2 (6 bases each). This receptor was taken from an adult in good health. The CDR3 nucleotides read TGTGCCAGCAGTTTAATCAGTCGGGGGCTGGGGATGGGTAAGGCCGGGGAGCTGTTTTTT. It encodes CASSLISRGLGMGKAGELFF.